A selection of T cell receptor beta chains follows, all from one sample in a study of human T cells and chemical hapten exposure. TCRdb fed the RACE reads into MiXCR, producing one record per CDR3 protein. Of about 99,000 distinct CDR3 sequences listed, around 12% are singletons. The material sequenced was whole blood, taken in connection with sensitization to the hapten diphenylcyclopropenone (DPC). These receptors all stem from a woman aged 40 to 49 with alopecia areata. Some clones in this sample may be carry-over from other donors' samples. CDR3s include the opening cysteine and the closing phenylalanine or tryptophan. The D gene is left open where the match is weak. Clone size is given for some rows only: seen once, a few or many times, or a class if the clone is expanded.

many	TRBD2	TRBV4-1	TRBJ2-2	TGCGCCAGCAGATCACTTTCTTCATGGACTAGCGGGGATACGAACACCGGGGAGCTGTTTTTT	CASRSLSSWTSGDTNTGELFF
many	.	TRBV6-4	TRBJ2-1	TGTGCCAGCAGTGCCCTTCATGGGGGTGAGCAGTTCTTC	CASSALHGGEQFF
.	TRBD1	TRBV29-1	TRBJ2-3	TGCAGCGACCGAGACAGGGTTAGCACAGATACGCAGTATTTT	CSDRDRVSTDTQYF
few	TRBD2	TRBV11-2	TRBJ2-7	TGTGCCAGCAGCGCCTCGAGAGCGGGAAGGGCCTACGAGCAGTACTTC	CASSASRAGRAYEQYF
few	.	TRBV7-6	TRBJ1-2	TGTGCCAGCAGCTTAGGGTCGCACTCCTATGGCTACACCTTC	CASSLGSHSYGYTF
.	.	TRBV20-1	TRBJ2-1	TGCAGTGCTAGGAACTGGACAGTCTACAATAAGCAGTTCTTC	CSARNWTVYNKQFF
many	.	TRBV7-6	TRBJ1-1	TGTGCCAGCAGCTTAGCGGCGGGGGGCAACACTGAAGCTTTCTTT	CASSLAAGGNTEAFF
few	.	TRBV18	TRBJ1-2	TGTGCCAGCTCACCATCAACAGGGTGGGAAGGCTACACCTTC	CASSPSTGWEGYTF
.	.	TRBV7-8	TRBJ1-3	TGTGCCAGCAGCCGCCGGACAGCCGGCTCTGGAAACACCATATATTTT	CASSRRTAGSGNTIYF
few	TRBD1	TRBV28	TRBJ1-5	TGTGCCAGCAGTGCCCCACAGGGGAGCAATCAGCCCCAGCATTTT	CASSAPQGSNQPQHF
once	TRBD2	TRBV6-6	TRBJ2-2	TGTGCCAGCGGTTCGGGACTAGCGGGCACCGGGGAGCTGTTTTTT	CASGSGLAGTGELFF
few	.	TRBV6-2/TRBV6-3	TRBJ2-6	TGTGCCAGCAGTTGGGGCGGGTACTCTGGGGCCAACGTCCTGACTTTC	CASSWGGYSGANVLTF
.	TRBD2	TRBV28	TRBJ2-5	TGTGCCAGCAGTTTACTTTTACCTCCAGCGGGAGTCGGAGAGACCCAGTACTTC	CASSLLLPPAGVGETQYF
few	TRBD1	TRBV28	TRBJ1-2	TGTGCCAGCAGTACCAGGACAGGGCACTATGGCTACACCTTC	CASSTRTGHYGYTF
many	.	TRBV29-1	TRBJ2-1	TGCAGCGTGGATGGGTTTTTGGGGTCTAGGCAGTTCTTC	CSVDGFLGSRQFF
.	.	TRBV28	TRBJ2-2	TGTGCCAGCGTTGGGGCAGGCAGCACCGGGGAGCTGTTTTTT	CASVGAGSTGELFF
.	.	TRBV29-1	TRBJ2-6	TGCAGCGTTGCAGGGTCGAGATCTGGGGCCAACGTCCTGACTTTC	CSVAGSRSGANVLTF
.	TRBD2	TRBV5-4	TRBJ2-1	TGTGCCAGCACCCCCGGGACTAGTGCCTCCAATGAGCAGTTCTTC	CASTPGTSASNEQFF
.	.	TRBV7-9	TRBJ2-3	TGTGCCAGCAGCCAAGGGGAGGGGGCTTGGCGGACAGATACGCAGTATTTT	CASSQGEGAWRTDTQYF
.	.	TRBV15	TRBJ2-6	TGTGCCACCAGCAAATCGCTAGGACCCCCCAGATCTGGGGCCAACGTCCTGACTTTC	CATSKSLGPPRSGANVLTF
few	TRBD2	TRBV28	TRBJ2-7	TGTGCCAGCAGTTTAACTAGCGGGCCGCTCTCCTACGAGCAGTACTTC	CASSLTSGPLSYEQYF
.	.	TRBV6-2/TRBV6-3	TRBJ1-6	TGTGCCAGCAGTTTCGCAGGGAGGAATTCACCCCTCCACTTT	CASSFAGRNSPLHF
.	.	TRBV29-1	TRBJ2-7	TGCAGCGCCCAAAGGACACCCAACTCCTACGAGCAATACTTC	CSAQRTPNSYEQYF
.	.	TRBV4-3	TRBJ1-3	TGCGCCAGCAGCCAAGATTACGGGGCAGGGAGCGGAAACACCATATATTTT	CASSQDYGAGSGNTIYF
few	.	TRBV6-5	TRBJ2-7	TGTGCCAGCAGTTATAGGGTAGGCTTCCCCTACGAGCAGTACTTC	CASSYRVGFPYEQYF
few	TRBD2	TRBV18	TRBJ2-5	TGTGCCAGCTCACCACGGGGGAGCGGGATAGAAGAGACCCAGTACTTC	CASSPRGSGIEETQYF
.	TRBD2	TRBV7-3	TRBJ2-2	TGTGCCAGCAAGCGGGAGGGCCAGTACACCGGGGAGCTGTTTTTT	CASKREGQYTGELFF
.	.	TRBV6-6	TRBJ1-6	TGTGCCAGCAGCGTACAGCCCTATAATTCACCCCTCCACTTT	CASSVQPYNSPLHF
many	.	TRBV7-2	TRBJ1-2	TGTGCCAGCAGCTTACAGGGGTACGATGGCTACACCTTC	CASSLQGYDGYTF
many	.	TRBV12-5	TRBJ1-5	TGTGCTAGTGCCGCGGACGACAATCAGCCCCAGCATTTT	CASAADDNQPQHF
few	.	TRBV6-6	TRBJ1-2	TGTGCCAGCAGCGGCGGACGCTATGGCTACACCTTC	CASSGGRYGYTF
.	.	TRBV5-8	TRBJ1-5	TGTGCCAGCAGCTTCGGGGGCCGGGGCAATCAGCCCCAGCATTTT	CASSFGGRGNQPQHF
few	.	TRBV29-1	TRBJ2-5	TGCAGCGTCACCGCAGGGCGCCGGGAGACCCAGTACTTC	CSVTAGRRETQYF
few	TRBD1	TRBV18	TRBJ1-5	TGTGCCAGCGGATCAGGGGGCGATCAGCCCCAGCATTTT	CASGSGGDQPQHF
.	.	TRBV7-2	TRBJ2-5	TGTGCAACAGGGCAGGGGGGGTACCAAGAGACCCAGTACTTC	CATGQGGYQETQYF